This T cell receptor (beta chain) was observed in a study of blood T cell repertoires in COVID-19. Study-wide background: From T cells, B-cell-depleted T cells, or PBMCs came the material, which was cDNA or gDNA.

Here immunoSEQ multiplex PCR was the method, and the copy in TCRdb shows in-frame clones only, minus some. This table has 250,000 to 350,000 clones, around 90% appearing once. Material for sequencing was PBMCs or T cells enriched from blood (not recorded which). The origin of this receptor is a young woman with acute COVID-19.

Here the CDR3 reads CASRPYRGPYNEQFF. As DNA, the CDR3 is TGTGCCAGCAGACCATACAGGGGGCCCTACAATGAGCAGTTCTTC. The chain couples TRBV27 to TRBJ2-1, with 9 bases that match TRBD1. This CDR3 has 15 amino acids. The V gene end was trimmed by 6 bases and the J gene end by 2 bases; junction bases not matched to a gene: 5. In germline, CDR1 is MNHEY, CDR2 SMNVEV (reference sequence).